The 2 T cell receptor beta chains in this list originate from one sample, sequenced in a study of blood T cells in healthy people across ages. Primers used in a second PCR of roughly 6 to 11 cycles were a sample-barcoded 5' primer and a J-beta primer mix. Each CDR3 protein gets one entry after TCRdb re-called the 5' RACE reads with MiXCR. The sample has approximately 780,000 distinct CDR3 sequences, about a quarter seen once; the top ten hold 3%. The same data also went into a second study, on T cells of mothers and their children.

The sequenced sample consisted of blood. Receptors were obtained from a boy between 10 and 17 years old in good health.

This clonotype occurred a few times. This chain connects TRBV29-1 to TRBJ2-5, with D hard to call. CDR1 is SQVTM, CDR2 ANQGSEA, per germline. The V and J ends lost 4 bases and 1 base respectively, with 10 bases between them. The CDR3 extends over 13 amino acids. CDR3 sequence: CSVALYTQETQYF. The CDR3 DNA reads TGCAGCGTTGCGCTCTACACCCAAGAGACCCAGTACTTC.

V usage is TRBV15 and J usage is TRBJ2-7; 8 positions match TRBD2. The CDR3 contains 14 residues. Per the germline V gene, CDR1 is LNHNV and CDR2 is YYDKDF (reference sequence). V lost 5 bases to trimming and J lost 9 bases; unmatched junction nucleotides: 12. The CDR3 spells CATSRSAGGRLQYF. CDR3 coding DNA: TGTGCCACCAGCCGGAGTGCGGGAGGACGCCTGCAGTACTTC.